The rows below give T cell receptor beta chains drawn from one sample of a study of blood T cell repertoires in COVID-19. The assay was immunoSEQ multiplex PCR, and TCRdb's table has in-frame clones only and misses some. This sample carries about 80,000 clones, around 76% of them seen once, and the ten largest clones take about a sixth. Sequencing input: peripheral blood. Receptor source: a human donor in a cohort sampled during active COVID-19. Each CDR3 is given with its conserved first and last residue. Fields, in order: V gene, J gene, clone size, D gene, CDR3 DNA, CDR3 protein. The D gene is left open where the match is weak. Only some rows state a clone size, as once, few, many or a class for expanded clones.

V: TRBV7-9
J: TRBJ1-1
size: few
D: .
DNA: TGTGCCAGCAGCCCCCCGGGGGGCGCTGAAGCTTTCTTT
CDR3: CASSPPGGAEAFF

V: TRBV4-1
J: TRBJ1-3
size: .
D: .
DNA: TGCGCCAGCAGCCAAGATAATGGAGGTCACCTTGGAAACACCATATATTTT
CDR3: CASSQDNGGHLGNTIYF

V: TRBV11-2
J: TRBJ1-1
size: .
D: .
DNA: TGTGCCAGCAGCCCTCAGGGAGGAGGATCCACTGAAGCTTTCTTT
CDR3: CASSPQGGGSTEAFF

V: TRBV5-1
J: TRBJ1-1
size: .
D: .
DNA: TGCGCCAGCAGCTTGGACGGGGGTTTCACTGAAGCTTTCTTT
CDR3: CASSLDGGFTEAFF

V: TRBV10-1
J: TRBJ1-5
size: .
D: TRBD1
DNA: TGCGCCAGCAGTGGGGACACCGGGACAGGGAGCGATATAGACAATCAGCCCCAGCATTTT
CDR3: CASSGDTGTGSDIDNQPQHF

V: TRBV5-6
J: TRBJ2-1
size: .
D: TRBD2
DNA: TGTGCCAGCAGCTTGACGGGGGGGTCGAATGAGCAGTTCTTC
CDR3: CASSLTGGSNEQFF

V: TRBV10-1
J: TRBJ2-1
size: .
D: .
DNA: TGCGCCAGGAAGGTAACGGGAAATAGACAACATATCTATGAGCAGTTCTTC
CDR3: CARKVTGNRQHIYEQFF

V: TRBV29-1
J: TRBJ2-3
size: .
D: .
DNA: TGCAGCGCCCGGGGGGCGGGCACAGATACGCAGTATTTT
CDR3: CSARGAGTDTQYF

V: TRBV4-1
J: TRBJ2-1
size: .
D: .
DNA: TGCGCCAGCAGCCACGCCCTGGCGGGGCTGACCTACAATGAGCAGTTCTTC
CDR3: CASSHALAGLTYNEQFF

V: TRBV24-1
J: TRBJ2-5
size: .
D: .
DNA: TGTGCCACCAGTGATTTTAGCGGTCAAGAGACCCAGTACTTC
CDR3: CATSDFSGQETQYF

V: TRBV7-7
J: TRBJ2-1
size: .
D: .
DNA: TGTGCTAGCAGCTTAGATCCGGGGTCCAATGAGCAGTTCTTC
CDR3: CASSLDPGSNEQFF

V: TRBV5-1
J: TRBJ2-4
size: .
D: TRBD2
DNA: TGCGCCAGCAGCTTATCTAGCGGGGGGGCGAGGAGTACGGAAAACATTCAGTACTTC
CDR3: CASSLSSGGARSTENIQYF